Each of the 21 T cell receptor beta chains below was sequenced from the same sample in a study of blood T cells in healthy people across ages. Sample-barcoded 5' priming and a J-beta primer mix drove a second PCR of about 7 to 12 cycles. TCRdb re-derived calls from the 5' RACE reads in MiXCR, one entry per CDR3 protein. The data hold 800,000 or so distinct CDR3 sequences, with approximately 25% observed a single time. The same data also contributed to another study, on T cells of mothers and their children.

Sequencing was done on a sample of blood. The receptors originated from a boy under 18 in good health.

The CDR3 DNA reads TGTGCCAGCAGCGAAATACAGGGTTGGAACGAGCAGTACTTC. Translation: CASSEIQGWNEQYF. The gene calls are TRBV6-2 or TRBV6-3 and TRBJ2-7; possible D gene TRBD1, 6 bases. Trimming pared 6 bases from V and 5 bases from J, leaving 17 bases between. Germline CDR1 reads MNHEY; CDR2 reads SVGEGT. CDR3 length: 14 amino acids.

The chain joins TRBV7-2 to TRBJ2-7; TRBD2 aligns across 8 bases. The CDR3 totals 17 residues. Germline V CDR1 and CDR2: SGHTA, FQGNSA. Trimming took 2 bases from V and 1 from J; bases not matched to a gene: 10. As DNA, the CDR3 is TGTGCCAGCAGCTTATGGACCGGGAGGGCCGGGTCCTACGAGCAGTACTTC. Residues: CASSLWTGRAGSYEQYF.

The CDR3 spells CASSIPSQPPNEQFF. CDR3 bases: TGTGCCAGTAGTATCCCCAGTCAGCCCCCCAATGAGCAGTTCTTC. The rearrangement links TRBV19 to TRBJ2-1; no clear D. Germline lookup yields CDR1 LNHDA and CDR2 SQIVND (reference sequence). Trimming stripped 3 bases from V and 6 bases from J, with 15 bases between. The CDR3 is 15 residues long.

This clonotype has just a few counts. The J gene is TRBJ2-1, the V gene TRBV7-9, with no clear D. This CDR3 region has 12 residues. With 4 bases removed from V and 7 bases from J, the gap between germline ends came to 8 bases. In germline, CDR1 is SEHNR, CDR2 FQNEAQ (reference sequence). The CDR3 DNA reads TGTGCCAGCAGCTCCCGACCTAATGAGCAGTTCTTC. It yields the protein CASSSRPNEQFF. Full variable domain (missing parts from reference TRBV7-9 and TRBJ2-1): DTGVSQNPRHKITKRGQNVTFRCDPISEHNRLYWYRQTLGQGPEFLTYFQNEAQLEKSRLLSDRFSAERPKGSFSTLEIQRTEQGDSAMYLCASSSRPNEQFFGPGTRLTVL.

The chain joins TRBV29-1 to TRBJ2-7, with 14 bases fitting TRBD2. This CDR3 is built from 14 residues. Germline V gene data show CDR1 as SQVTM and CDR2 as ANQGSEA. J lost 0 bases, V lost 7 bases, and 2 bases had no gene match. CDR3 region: CSAGTSGGSYEQYF. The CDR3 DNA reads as TGCAGCGCTGGGACTAGCGGGGGCTCCTACGAGCAGTACTTC.

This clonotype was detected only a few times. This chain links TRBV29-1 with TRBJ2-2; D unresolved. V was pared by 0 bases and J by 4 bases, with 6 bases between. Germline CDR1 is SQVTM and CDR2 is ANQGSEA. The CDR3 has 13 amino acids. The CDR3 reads CSVEELLTGELFF. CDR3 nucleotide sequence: TGCAGCGTTGAAGAACTGCTCACCGGGGAGCTGTTTTTT.

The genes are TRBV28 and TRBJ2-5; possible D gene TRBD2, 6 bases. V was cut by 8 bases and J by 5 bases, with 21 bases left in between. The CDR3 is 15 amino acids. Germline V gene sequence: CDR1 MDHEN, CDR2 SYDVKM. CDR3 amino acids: CASSRGEEGLETQYF. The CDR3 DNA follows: TGTGCCAGCTCCCGGGGTGAGGAGGGGTTGGAGACCCAGTACTTC.

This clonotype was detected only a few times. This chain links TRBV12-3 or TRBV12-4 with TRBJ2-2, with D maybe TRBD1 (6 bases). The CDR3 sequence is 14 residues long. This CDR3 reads CTTTPGQATGELFF. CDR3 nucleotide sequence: TGTACCACCACCCCGGGACAAGCTACCGGGGAGCTGTTTTTT.

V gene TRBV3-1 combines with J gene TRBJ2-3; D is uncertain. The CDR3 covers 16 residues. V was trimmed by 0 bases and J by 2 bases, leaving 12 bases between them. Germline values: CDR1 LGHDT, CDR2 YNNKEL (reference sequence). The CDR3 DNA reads TGTGCCAGCAGCCAAGATTCCAGGTTCCTCACAGATACGCAGTATTTT. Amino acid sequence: CASSQDSRFLTDTQYF.

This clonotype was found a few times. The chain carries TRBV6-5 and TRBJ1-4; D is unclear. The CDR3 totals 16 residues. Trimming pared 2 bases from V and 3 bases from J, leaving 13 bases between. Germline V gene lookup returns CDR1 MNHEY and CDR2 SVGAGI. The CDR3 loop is CASSYHGERANEKLFF. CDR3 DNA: TGTGCCAGCAGTTACCACGGGGAGAGGGCTAATGAAAAACTGTTTTTT.

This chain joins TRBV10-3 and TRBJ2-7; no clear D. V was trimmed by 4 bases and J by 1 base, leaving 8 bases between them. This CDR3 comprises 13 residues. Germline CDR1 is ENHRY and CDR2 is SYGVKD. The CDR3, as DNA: TGTGCCATCAGTGCCTTAAAGTCCTACGAGCAGTACTTC. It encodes CAISALKSYEQYF.

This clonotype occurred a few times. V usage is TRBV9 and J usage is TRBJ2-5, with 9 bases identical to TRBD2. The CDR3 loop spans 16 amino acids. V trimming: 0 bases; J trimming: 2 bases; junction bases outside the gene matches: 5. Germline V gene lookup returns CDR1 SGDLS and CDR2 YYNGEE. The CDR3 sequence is CASSVGSSGTQETQYF. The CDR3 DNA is TGTGCCAGCAGCGTAGGATCTAGCGGGACTCAAGAGACCCAGTACTTC.

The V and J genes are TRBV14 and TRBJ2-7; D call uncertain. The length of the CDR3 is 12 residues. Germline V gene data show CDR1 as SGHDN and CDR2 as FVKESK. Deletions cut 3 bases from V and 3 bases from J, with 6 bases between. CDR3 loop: CASSHEDYEQYF. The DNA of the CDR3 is TGTGCCAGCAGCCACGAGGACTACGAGCAGTACTTC.

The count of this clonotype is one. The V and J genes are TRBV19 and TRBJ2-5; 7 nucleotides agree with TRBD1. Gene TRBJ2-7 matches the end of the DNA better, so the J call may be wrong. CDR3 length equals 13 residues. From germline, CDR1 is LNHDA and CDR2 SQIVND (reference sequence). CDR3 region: CASSIGQVYEQYF. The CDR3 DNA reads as TGTGCCAGTAGTATCGGACAGGTCTACGAGCAGTACTTC.

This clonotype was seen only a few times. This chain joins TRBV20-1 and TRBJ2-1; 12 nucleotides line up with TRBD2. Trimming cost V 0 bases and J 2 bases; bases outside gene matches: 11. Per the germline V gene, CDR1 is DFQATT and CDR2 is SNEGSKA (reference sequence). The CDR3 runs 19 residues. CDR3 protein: CSARDIRSSGGAAYNEQFF. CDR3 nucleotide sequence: TGCAGTGCTAGAGATATCCGGTCTAGCGGGGGGGCCGCCTACAATGAGCAGTTCTTC.

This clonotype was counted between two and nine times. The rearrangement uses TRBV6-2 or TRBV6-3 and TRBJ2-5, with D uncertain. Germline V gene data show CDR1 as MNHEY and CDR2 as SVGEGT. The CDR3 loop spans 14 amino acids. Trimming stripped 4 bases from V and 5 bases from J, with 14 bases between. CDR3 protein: CASSFGQFRETQYF. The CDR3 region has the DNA TGTGCCAGCAGTTTCGGGCAGTTCAGGGAGACCCAGTACTTC.

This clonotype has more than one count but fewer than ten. The DNA for the CDR3 is TGCGCCAGCAGCCAAGACATAGCGGGGGCCCAAGAGACCCAGTACTTC. This translates into CASSQDIAGAQETQYF. The chain couples TRBV4-3 to TRBJ2-5, with 9 bases matching TRBD2. Germline values: CDR1 LGHNA, CDR2 YSLEER. V gave up 0 bases and J gave up 1 base; unmatched junction bases: 3. This CDR3 spans 16 amino acids.

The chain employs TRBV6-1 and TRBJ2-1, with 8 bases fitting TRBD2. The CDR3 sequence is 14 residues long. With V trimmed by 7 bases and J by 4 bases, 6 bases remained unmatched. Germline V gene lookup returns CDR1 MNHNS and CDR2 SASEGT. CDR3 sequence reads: CASTPAGEYNEQFF. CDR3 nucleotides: TGTGCCAGCACCCCAGCGGGAGAATACAATGAGCAGTTCTTC.

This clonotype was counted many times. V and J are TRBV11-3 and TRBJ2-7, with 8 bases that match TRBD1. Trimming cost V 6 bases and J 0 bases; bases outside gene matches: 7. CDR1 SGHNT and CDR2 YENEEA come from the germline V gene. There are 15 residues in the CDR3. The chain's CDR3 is CASSCGTGASYEQYF. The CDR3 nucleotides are TGTGCCAGCAGTTGTGGGACAGGAGCCTCCTACGAGCAGTACTTC.

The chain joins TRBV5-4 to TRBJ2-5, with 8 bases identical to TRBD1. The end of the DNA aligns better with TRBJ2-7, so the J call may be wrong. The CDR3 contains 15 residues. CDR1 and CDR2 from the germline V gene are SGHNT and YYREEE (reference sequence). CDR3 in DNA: TGTGCCAGCAGCTTGGGGCAGGGGGCAAGGTACGAGCAGTACTTC. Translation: CASSLGQGARYEQYF.

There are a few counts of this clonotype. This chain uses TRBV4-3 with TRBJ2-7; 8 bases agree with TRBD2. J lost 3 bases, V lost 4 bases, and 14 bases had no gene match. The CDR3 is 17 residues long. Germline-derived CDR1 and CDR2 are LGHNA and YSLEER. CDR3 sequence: CASSLSPRRGDRYEQYF. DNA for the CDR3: TGCGCCAGCAGCCTAAGCCCTAGGCGGGGGGACCGCTACGAGCAGTACTTC.